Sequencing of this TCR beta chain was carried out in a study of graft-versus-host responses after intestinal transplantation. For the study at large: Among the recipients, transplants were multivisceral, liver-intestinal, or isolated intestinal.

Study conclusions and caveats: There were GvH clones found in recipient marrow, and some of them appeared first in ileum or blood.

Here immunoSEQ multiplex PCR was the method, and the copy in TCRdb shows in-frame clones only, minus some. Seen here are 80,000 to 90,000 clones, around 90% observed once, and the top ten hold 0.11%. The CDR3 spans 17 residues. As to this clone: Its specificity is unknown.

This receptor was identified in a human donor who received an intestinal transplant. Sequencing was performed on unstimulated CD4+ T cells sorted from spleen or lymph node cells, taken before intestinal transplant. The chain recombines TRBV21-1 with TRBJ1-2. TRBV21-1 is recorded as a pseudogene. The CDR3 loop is CASSKKPCAATNYGYTF. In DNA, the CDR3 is TGTGCCAGCAGCAAAAAGCCCTGCGCAGCGACGAACTATGGCTACACCTTC.